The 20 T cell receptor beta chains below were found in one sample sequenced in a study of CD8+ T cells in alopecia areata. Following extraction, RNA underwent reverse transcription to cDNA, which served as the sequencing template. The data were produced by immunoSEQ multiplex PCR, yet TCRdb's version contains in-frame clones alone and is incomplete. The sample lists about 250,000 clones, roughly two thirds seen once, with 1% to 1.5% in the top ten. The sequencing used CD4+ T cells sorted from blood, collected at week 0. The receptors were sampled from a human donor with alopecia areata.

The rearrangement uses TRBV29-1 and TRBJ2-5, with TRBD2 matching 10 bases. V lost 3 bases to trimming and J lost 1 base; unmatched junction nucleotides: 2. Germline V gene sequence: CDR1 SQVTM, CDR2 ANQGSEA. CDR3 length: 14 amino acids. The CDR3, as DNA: TGCAGCGTTGACACTAGCGGGACCCAAGAGACCCAGTACTTC. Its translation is CSVDTSGTQETQYF. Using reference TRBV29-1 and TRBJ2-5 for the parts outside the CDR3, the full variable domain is SAVISQKPSRDICQRGTSLTIQCQVDSQVTMMFWYRQQPGQSLTLIATANQGSEATYESGFVIDKFPISRPNLTFSTLTVSNMSPEDSSIYLCSVDTSGTQETQYFGPGTRLLVL.

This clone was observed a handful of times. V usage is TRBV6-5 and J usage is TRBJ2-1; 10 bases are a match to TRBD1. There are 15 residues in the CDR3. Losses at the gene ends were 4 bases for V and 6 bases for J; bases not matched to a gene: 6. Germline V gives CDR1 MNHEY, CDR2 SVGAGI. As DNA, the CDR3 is TGTGCCAGCAGTTTGGGACAGGGGCACCCCAATGAGCAGTTCTTC. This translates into CASSLGQGHPNEQFF.

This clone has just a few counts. CDR3 DNA: TGCAGCGTTGTAATGGGCTACGAGCAGTACTTC. Translation: CSVVMGYEQYF. The chain couples TRBV29-1 to TRBJ2-7; no clear D. From germline, CDR1 is SQVTM and CDR2 ANQGSEA. The germline V and J ends were trimmed by 4 bases and 3 bases, with 7 bases remaining between them. The CDR3 has 11 amino acids.

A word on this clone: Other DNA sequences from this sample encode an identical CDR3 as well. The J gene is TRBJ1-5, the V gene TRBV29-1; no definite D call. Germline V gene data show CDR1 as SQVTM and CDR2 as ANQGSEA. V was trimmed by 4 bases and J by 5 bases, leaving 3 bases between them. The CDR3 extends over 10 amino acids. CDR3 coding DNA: TGCAGCGTTGGGGATCAGCCCCAGCATTTT. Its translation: CSVGDQPQHF.

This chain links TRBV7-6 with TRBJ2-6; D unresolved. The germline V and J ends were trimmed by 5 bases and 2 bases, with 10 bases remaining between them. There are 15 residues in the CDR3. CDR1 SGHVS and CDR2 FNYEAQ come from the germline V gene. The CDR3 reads CASSPTIPGANVLTF. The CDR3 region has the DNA TGTGCCAGCAGCCCAACTATCCCTGGGGCCAACGTCCTGACTTTC.

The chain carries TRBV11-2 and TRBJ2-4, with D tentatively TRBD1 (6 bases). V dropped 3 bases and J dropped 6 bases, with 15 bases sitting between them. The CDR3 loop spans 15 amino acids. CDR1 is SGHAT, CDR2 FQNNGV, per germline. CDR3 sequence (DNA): TGTGCCAGCAGCTTCGCTCAGGGGTTGGGAAACATTCAGTACTTC. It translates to CASSFAQGLGNIQYF.

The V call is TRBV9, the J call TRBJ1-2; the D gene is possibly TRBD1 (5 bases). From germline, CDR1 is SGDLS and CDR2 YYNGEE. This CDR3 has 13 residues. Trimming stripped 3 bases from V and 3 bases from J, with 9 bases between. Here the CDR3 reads CASSEPGDYGYTF. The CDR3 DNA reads TGTGCCAGCAGCGAGCCGGGGGACTATGGCTACACCTTC. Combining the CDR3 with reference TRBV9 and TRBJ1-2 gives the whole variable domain DSGVTQTPKHLITATGQRVTLRCSPRSGDLSVYWYQQSLDQGLQFLIQYYNGEERAKGNILERFSAQQFPDLHSELNLSSLELGDSALYFCASSEPGDYGYTFGSGTRLTVV.

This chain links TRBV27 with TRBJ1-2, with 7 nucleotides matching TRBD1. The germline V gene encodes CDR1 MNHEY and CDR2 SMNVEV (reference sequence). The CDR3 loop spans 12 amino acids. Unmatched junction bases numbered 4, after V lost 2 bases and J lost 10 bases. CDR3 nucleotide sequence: TGTGCCAGCAGTTTAGGCACAGGGGACTACACCTTC. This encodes CASSLGTGDYTF.

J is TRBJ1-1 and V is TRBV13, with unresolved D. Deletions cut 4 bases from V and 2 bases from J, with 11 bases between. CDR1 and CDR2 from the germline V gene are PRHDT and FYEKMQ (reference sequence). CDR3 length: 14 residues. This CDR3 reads CASSSASVNTEAFF. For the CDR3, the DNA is TGTGCCAGCAGCTCCGCGTCAGTCAACACTGAAGCTTTCTTT.

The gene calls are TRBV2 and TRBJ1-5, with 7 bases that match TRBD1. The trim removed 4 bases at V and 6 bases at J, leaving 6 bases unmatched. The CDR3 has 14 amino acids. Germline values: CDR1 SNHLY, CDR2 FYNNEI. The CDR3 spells CASSGLQGGQPQHF. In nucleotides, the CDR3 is TGTGCCAGCAGTGGCTTGCAGGGGGGTCAGCCCCAGCATTTT.

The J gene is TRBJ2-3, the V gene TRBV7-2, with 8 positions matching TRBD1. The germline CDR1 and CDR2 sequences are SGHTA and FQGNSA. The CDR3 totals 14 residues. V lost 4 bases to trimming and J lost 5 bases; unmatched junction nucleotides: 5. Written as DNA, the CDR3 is TGTGCCAGCAGCTCGACAGGGGCTCAAGATACGCAGTATTTT. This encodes CASSSTGAQDTQYF.

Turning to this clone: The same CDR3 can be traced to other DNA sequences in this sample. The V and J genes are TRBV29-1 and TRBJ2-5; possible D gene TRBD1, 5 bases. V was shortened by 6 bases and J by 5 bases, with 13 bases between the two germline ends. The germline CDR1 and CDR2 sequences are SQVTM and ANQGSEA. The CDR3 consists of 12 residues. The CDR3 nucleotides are TGCAGCGTCGCAAGGGGTGGGGAGACCCAGTACTTC. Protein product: CSVARGGETQYF. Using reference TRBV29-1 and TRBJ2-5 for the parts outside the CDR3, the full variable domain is SAVISQKPSRDICQRGTSLTIQCQVDSQVTMMFWYRQQPGQSLTLIATANQGSEATYESGFVIDKFPISRPNLTFSTLTVSNMSPEDSSIYLCSVARGGETQYFGPGTRLLVL.

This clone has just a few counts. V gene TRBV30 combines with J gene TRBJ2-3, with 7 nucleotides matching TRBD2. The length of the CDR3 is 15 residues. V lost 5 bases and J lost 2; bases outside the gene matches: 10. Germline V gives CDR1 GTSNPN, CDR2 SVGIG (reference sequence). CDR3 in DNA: TGTGCCTGGGATGCCTCCGGGACTATCACAGATACGCAGTATTTT. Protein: CAWDASGTITDTQYF.

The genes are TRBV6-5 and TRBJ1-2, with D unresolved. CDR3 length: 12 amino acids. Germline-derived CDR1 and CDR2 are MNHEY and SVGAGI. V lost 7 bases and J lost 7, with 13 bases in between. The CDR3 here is CASTYKGFGYTF. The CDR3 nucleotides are TGTGCCAGCACTTATAAGGGCTTTGGCTACACCTTC.

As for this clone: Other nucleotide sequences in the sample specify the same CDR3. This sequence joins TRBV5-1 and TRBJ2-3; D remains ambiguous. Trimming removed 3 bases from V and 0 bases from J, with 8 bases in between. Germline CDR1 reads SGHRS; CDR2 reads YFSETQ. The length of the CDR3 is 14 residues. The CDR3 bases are TGCGCCAGCAGCTCCGACCCCAGCACAGATACGCAGTATTTT. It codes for CASSSDPSTDTQYF.

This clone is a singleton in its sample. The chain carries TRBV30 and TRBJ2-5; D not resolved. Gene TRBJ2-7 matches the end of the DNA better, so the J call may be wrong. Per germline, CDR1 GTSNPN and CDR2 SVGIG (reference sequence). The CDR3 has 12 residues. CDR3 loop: CAWSVLFYEQYF. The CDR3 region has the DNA TGTGCCTGGAGTGTACTCTTCTACGAGCAGTACTTC.

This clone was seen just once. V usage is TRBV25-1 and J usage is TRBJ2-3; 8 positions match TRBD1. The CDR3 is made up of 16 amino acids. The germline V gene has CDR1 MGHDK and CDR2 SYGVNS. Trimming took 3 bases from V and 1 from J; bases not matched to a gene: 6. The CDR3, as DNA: TGTGCCAGCAGTGACCCCAGGGGGCGAGGCACAGATACGCAGTATTTT. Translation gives CASSDPRGRGTDTQYF.

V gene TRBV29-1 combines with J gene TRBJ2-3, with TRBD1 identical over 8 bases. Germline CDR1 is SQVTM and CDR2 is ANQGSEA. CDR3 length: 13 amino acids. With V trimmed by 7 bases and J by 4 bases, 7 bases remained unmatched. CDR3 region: CSGEGQVADTQYF. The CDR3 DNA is TGCAGCGGCGAGGGACAGGTGGCAGATACGCAGTATTTT.

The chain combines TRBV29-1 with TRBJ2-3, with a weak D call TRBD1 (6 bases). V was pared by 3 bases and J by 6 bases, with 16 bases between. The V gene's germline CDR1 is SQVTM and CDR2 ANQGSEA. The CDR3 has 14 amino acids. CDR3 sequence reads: CSVDTGRVDDTQYF. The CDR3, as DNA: TGCAGCGTTGATACAGGGCGGGTTGACGATACGCAGTATTTT.

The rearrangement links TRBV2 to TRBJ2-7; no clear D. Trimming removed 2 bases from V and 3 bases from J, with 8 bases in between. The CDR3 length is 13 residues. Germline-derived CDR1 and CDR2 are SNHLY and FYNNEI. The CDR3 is CASSEPPRYEQYF. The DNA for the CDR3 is TGTGCCAGCAGTGAACCCCCCCGCTACGAGCAGTACTTC. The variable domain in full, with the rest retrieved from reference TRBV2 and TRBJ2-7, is EPEVTQTPSHQVTQMGQEVILRCVPISNHLYFYWYRQILGQKVEFLVSFYNNEISEKSEIFDDQFSVERPDGSNFTLKIRSTKLEDSAMYFCASSEPPRYEQYFGPGTRLTVT.